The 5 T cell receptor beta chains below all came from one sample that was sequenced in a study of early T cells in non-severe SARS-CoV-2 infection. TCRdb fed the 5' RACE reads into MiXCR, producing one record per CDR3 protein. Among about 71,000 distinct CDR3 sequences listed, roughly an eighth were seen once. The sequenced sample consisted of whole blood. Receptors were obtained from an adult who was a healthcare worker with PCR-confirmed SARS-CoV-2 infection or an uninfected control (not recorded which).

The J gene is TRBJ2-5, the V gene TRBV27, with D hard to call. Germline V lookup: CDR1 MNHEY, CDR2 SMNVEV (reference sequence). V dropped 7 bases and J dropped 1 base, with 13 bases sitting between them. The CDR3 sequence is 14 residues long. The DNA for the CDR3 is TGTGCCAGCACGGGTGGCGGACCCCAAGAGACCCAGTACTTC. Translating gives CASTGGGPQETQYF.

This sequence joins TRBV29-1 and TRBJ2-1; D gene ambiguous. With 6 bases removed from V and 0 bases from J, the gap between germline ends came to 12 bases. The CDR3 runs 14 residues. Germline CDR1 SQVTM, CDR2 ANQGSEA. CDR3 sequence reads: CSVIPPPSYNEQFF. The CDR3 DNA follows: TGCAGCGTCATACCACCCCCCTCCTACAATGAGCAGTTCTTC.

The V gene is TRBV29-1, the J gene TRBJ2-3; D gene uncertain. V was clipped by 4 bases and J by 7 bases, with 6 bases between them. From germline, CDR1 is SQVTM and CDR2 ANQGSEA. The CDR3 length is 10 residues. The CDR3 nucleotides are TGCAGCGTTGGCGTAAATACGCAGTATTTT. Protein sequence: CSVGVNTQYF.

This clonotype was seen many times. The CDR3 bases are TGCAGTGCTAGATCGGGGGGTGTAGCAACAGATACGCAGTATTTT. It codes for CSARSGGVATDTQYF. This chain uses TRBV20-1 with TRBJ2-3; TRBD2 agrees at 7 bases. From germline, CDR1 is DFQATT and CDR2 SNEGSKA (reference sequence). This CDR3 comprises 15 residues. V shed 2 bases and J 3 bases; nucleotides not matched to a gene: 8.

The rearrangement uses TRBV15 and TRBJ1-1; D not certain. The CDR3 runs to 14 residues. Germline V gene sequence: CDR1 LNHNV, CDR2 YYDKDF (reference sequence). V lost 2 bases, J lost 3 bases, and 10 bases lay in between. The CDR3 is CATSRRRGYTEAFF. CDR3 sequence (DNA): TGTGCCACCAGCAGAAGGCGGGGTTACACTGAAGCTTTCTTT.